The 25 T cell receptor beta chains given below trace back to one sample, sequenced in a study of early T cells in non-severe SARS-CoV-2 infection. TCRdb independently ran MiXCR on the 5' RACE reads; one entry per CDR3 protein. The sample lists over 85,000 distinct CDR3 sequences, less than 15% occurring once. The sequenced material came from whole blood. The source of these receptors is an adult who was a healthcare worker with PCR-confirmed SARS-CoV-2 infection or an uninfected control (not recorded which).

This chain uses TRBV4-1 with TRBJ1-2, with D possibly being TRBD1 (5 bases). The ends were cut back, 11 bases at V and 5 bases at J, with 12 bases in the middle. CDR1 is MGHRA and CDR2 is YSYEKL in the germline V gene. The CDR3 has 11 residues. CDR3 DNA: TGCGCCTCCCACGGGGCTTATGGCTACACCTTC. Residues: CASHGAYGYTF.

This clonotype has only a few counts. The chain combines TRBV3-1 with TRBJ2-1, with 9 bases that match TRBD2. J was trimmed by 6 bases and V by 4 bases; bases with no gene match: 7. Germline assignment: CDR1 LGHDT and CDR2 YNNKEL (reference sequence). The CDR3 sequence is 15 residues long. CDR3 amino acids: CASSPLSGSGNEQFF. DNA for the CDR3: TGTGCCAGCAGCCCCCTTAGCGGGAGTGGCAATGAGCAGTTCTTC.

This clonotype has a count of ten or more. The V gene is TRBV20-1, the J gene TRBJ1-1, with 8 bases matching TRBD1. Per germline, CDR1 DFQATT and CDR2 SNEGSKA (reference sequence). The V gene end was trimmed by 5 bases and the J gene end by 3 bases; junction bases not matched to a gene: 5. There are 13 residues in the CDR3. The CDR3, as DNA: TGCAGTGCTGGACAGGGCGGGGACACTGAAGCTTTCTTT. Protein product: CSAGQGGDTEAFF.

In its sample, this clonotype was seen a few times. Here the CDR3 reads CASSLAVGGQYF. The CDR3 bases are TGTGCCAGCAGCTTAGCAGTTGGGGGGCAGTACTTC. The J gene is TRBJ2-7, the V gene TRBV7-9; D tentatively fits TRBD1 or TRBD2 (5 bases each). Germline-derived CDR1 and CDR2 are SEHNR and FQNEAQ (reference sequence). V was clipped by 0 bases and J by 9 bases, with 9 bases between them. The length of the CDR3 is 12 residues. Supplemented by reference TRBV7-9 and TRBJ2-7, the full variable domain reads DTGVSQNPRHKITKRGQNVTFRCDPISEHNRLYWYRQTLGQGPEFLTYFQNEAQLEKSRLLSDRFSAERPKGSFSTLEIQRTEQGDSAMYLCASSLAVGGQYFGPGTRLTVT.

This clonotype came up a few times. The chain carries TRBV7-9 and TRBJ2-1; 7 bases are a match to TRBD1. J lost 7 bases, V lost 2 bases, and 5 bases had no gene match. This CDR3 is built from 14 residues. Per the germline V gene, CDR1 is SEHNR and CDR2 is FQNEAQ (reference sequence). CDR3 residues: CASSLSGQSNEQFF. DNA of the CDR3: TGTGCCAGCAGCTTATCGGGACAGTCTAATGAGCAGTTCTTC.

This clonotype was observed many times. The CDR3 is CSARDWLAGVDEQFF. The CDR3 DNA sequence: TGCAGTGCTAGAGATTGGCTAGCGGGAGTCGATGAGCAGTTCTTC. The chain links TRBV20-1 to TRBJ2-1; 10 nucleotides align to TRBD2. Germline CDR1 is DFQATT and CDR2 is SNEGSKA (reference sequence). With 0 bases clipped from V and 8 bases from J, the junction kept 7 bases outside the gene matches. This CDR3 has 15 residues.

This clonotype was detected a few times. V is TRBV20-1 and J is TRBJ1-6, with a tentative D call TRBD1 (6 bases). The CDR3 consists of 11 residues. Germline V CDR1 and CDR2: DFQATT, SNEGSKA (reference sequence). Trimming shortened V by 4 bases and J by 15 bases, and 13 bases separated the two germline ends. In nucleotides, the CDR3 is TGCAGTGCTATACAACAGGGTAACCTCCACTTT. This sequence encodes CSAIQQGNLHF.

This sequence joins TRBV29-1 and TRBJ1-2; D might be TRBD1 (5 bases). This CDR3 is built from 12 residues. V dropped 5 bases and J dropped 4 bases, with 11 bases sitting between them. CDR1 SQVTM and CDR2 ANQGSEA come from the germline V gene. In DNA, the CDR3 is TGCAGCGTTCTTACAGGTCCCTATGGCTACACCTTC. Translated: CSVLTGPYGYTF.

In its sample, this clonotype was seen a few times. Written as DNA, the CDR3 is TGCAGTGCTAGTTACGGTTCGCGGACTGAAGCTTTCTTT. It codes for CSASYGSRTEAFF. The chain joins TRBV20-1 to TRBJ1-1; no clear D gene. The CDR3 length is 13 residues. The germline V gene has CDR1 DFQATT and CDR2 SNEGSKA (reference sequence). V was trimmed by 3 bases and J by 5 bases, leaving 13 bases between them.

This clonotype was seen ten or more times. This chain uses TRBV11-2 with TRBJ1-3; 7 nucleotides match TRBD1. The CDR3 covers 13 residues. V was clipped by 4 bases and J by 4 bases; unmatched bases: 1. Germline V CDR1 and CDR2: SGHAT, FQNNGV. CDR3 DNA: TGTGCCAGCAGCTCGGACAGGGGAAACACCATATATTTT. It is translated as CASSSDRGNTIYF.

This clonotype was detected ten times or more. The chain couples TRBV4-1 to TRBJ2-7, with 7 bases lining up with TRBD1. The germline gives CDR1 MGHRA, CDR2 YSYEKL. V gave up 0 bases and J gave up 2 bases; unmatched junction bases: 7. This CDR3 comprises 16 residues. CDR3 amino acids: CASSQEGGRITYEQYF. The CDR3, as DNA: TGCGCCAGCAGCCAAGAAGGGGGCCGAATCACCTACGAGCAGTACTTC.

This clonotype was found many times. The V call is TRBV7-8, the J call TRBJ2-1, with 8 bases lining up with TRBD2. The CDR3 is 15 amino acids. From germline, CDR1 is SGHVS and CDR2 FQNEAQ. Unmatched junction bases numbered 10, after V lost 5 bases and J lost 7 bases. The CDR3 is CASSKGGTRGNEQFF. In DNA form, the CDR3 reads TGTGCCAGCAGCAAAGGCGGGACTAGGGGAAATGAGCAGTTCTTC.

In the case of this clonotype: A much larger clone sits a single nucleotide away, making a read error possible. The chain carries TRBV7-2 and TRBJ2-1; 11 bases agree with TRBD2. The CDR3 contains 14 residues. Germline V CDR1 and CDR2: SGHTA, FQGNSA. J was trimmed by 12 bases and V by 4 bases; bases with no gene match: 8. The CDR3 nucleotides read TGTGCCAGCAGCTCCGAACTAGCGGGAGCGGTGCAGTTCTTC. The encoded protein is CASSSELAGAVQFF.

CDR3 residues: CASSLVVGGPNEQFF. The CDR3 DNA reads TGTGCCAGCAGCTTAGTCGTCGGGGGGCCCAATGAGCAGTTCTTC. The V call is TRBV11-2, the J call TRBJ2-1; weak D call: TRBD2 (7 bases). The germline gives CDR1 SGHAT, CDR2 FQNNGV. V was cut by 1 base and J by 6 bases, with 13 bases left in between. This CDR3 comprises 15 residues.

V gene TRBV6-2 or TRBV6-3 combines with J gene TRBJ2-3; D not resolved. This CDR3 has 11 residues. Per germline, CDR1 MNHEY and CDR2 SVGEGT. V lost 7 bases and J lost 7, with 9 bases in between. This chain's CDR3 is CASKRVNTQYF. Written as DNA, the CDR3 is TGTGCCAGCAAAAGGGTCAATACGCAGTATTTT.

The V call is TRBV20-1, the J call TRBJ2-7; D is ambiguous. Per the germline V gene, CDR1 is DFQATT and CDR2 is SNEGSKA (reference sequence). Deletions cut 6 bases from V and 7 bases from J, with 13 bases between. The CDR3 length is 11 residues. CDR3 nucleotides: TGCAGTGCAAGACTCATAGGGGAGCAGTACTTC. Translation: CSARLIGEQYF.

On this clonotype itself: A much larger clone differs by one base, so this may be a read error. V gene TRBV14 combines with J gene TRBJ2-7; maybe TRBD2 (6 bases). The CDR3 extends over 15 amino acids. Germline CDR1 is SGHDN and CDR2 is FVKESK. The CDR3 sequence: CTSLKTGAPFWEQYF. The CDR3 DNA follows: TGTACCAGCCTCAAGACGGGAGCACCCTTCTGGGAGCAGTACTTC.

There are many counts of this clonotype. V gene TRBV6-5 combines with J gene TRBJ2-7, with D possibly TRBD2 on 6 matching bases. Trimming stripped 2 bases from V and 4 bases from J, with 12 bases between. From germline, CDR1 is MNHEY and CDR2 SVGAGI. This CDR3 region has 14 residues. The CDR3 DNA sequence: TGTGCCAGCAGTTACGGCCAGGCGGGGTACGAGCAGTACTTC. Protein product: CASSYGQAGYEQYF.

V is TRBV5-1 and J is TRBJ2-2, with D unclear. Per the germline V gene, CDR1 is SGHRS and CDR2 is YFSETQ. CDR3 length: 19 amino acids. V lost 1 base and J lost 6, with 25 bases in between. The CDR3 sequence is CASSLTRQKWTEVAGELFF. Here the CDR3 DNA reads TGCGCCAGCAGCTTGACACGCCAAAAATGGACCGAGGTGGCCGGGGAGCTGTTTTTT.

The V gene is TRBV5-1, the J gene TRBJ2-3, with D maybe TRBD1 (5 bases). Germline V gives CDR1 SGHRS, CDR2 YFSETQ. The CDR3 has 15 amino acids. V lost 4 bases, J lost 3 bases, and 15 bases lay in between. The CDR3 region has the DNA TGCGCCAGCAGCCCTGGAGTACAGGCAACAGATACGCAGTATTTT. Translating it yields CASSPGVQATDTQYF.

V gene TRBV6-2 or TRBV6-3 combines with J gene TRBJ2-6, with D perhaps TRBD1 (6 bases). Germline V CDR1 and CDR2: MNHEY, SVGEGT. V was pared by 0 bases and J by 4 bases, with 19 bases between. This CDR3 contains 19 residues. This CDR3 is CASSYSRDRSSRGANVLTF. In DNA form, the CDR3 reads TGTGCCAGCAGTTACTCGAGAGACAGGTCCTCGAGGGGGGCCAACGTCCTGACTTTC.

The chain recombines TRBV20-1 with TRBJ2-1; D is unresolved. The CDR3 runs 10 residues. Germline V gene sequence: CDR1 DFQATT, CDR2 SNEGSKA (reference sequence). The V end lost 4 bases, the J end lost 6 bases, and 4 bases lay between the germline ends. CDR3 coding DNA: TGCAGTGCTACATTCAATGAGCAGTTCTTC. Protein sequence: CSATFNEQFF.

This clonotype showed up just a few times. The chain combines TRBV25-1 with TRBJ2-5; D is unresolved. The CDR3 contains 14 residues. V lost 1 base, J lost 7 bases, and 13 bases lay in between. Germline loops: CDR1 MGHDK, CDR2 SYGVNS. CDR3 nucleotides: TGTGCCAGCAGTGAATCGCTCTTCACGGGGACCCAGTACTTC. Amino acids: CASSESLFTGTQYF.

The rearrangement joins TRBV7-9 to TRBJ1-1; D remains ambiguous. Germline values: CDR1 SEHNR, CDR2 FQNEAQ (reference sequence). The CDR3 spans 12 residues. V shed 5 bases and J shed 0 bases, with 4 bases lying between them. In DNA, the CDR3 is TGTGCCAGCAGCCCAGTGAACACTGAAGCTTTCTTT. Its protein is CASSPVNTEAFF.

This clonotype was seen many times. J is TRBJ2-1 and V is TRBV11-2; 14 bases map to TRBD2. J lost 5 bases, V lost 3 bases, and 6 bases had no gene match. Germline V CDR1 and CDR2: SGHAT, FQNNGV. The CDR3 runs to 17 residues. In DNA form, the CDR3 reads TGTGCCAGCAGCTTGGCGGGGACTAGCGGGAGCCACAATGAGCAGTTCTTC. Translating gives CASSLAGTSGSHNEQFF.